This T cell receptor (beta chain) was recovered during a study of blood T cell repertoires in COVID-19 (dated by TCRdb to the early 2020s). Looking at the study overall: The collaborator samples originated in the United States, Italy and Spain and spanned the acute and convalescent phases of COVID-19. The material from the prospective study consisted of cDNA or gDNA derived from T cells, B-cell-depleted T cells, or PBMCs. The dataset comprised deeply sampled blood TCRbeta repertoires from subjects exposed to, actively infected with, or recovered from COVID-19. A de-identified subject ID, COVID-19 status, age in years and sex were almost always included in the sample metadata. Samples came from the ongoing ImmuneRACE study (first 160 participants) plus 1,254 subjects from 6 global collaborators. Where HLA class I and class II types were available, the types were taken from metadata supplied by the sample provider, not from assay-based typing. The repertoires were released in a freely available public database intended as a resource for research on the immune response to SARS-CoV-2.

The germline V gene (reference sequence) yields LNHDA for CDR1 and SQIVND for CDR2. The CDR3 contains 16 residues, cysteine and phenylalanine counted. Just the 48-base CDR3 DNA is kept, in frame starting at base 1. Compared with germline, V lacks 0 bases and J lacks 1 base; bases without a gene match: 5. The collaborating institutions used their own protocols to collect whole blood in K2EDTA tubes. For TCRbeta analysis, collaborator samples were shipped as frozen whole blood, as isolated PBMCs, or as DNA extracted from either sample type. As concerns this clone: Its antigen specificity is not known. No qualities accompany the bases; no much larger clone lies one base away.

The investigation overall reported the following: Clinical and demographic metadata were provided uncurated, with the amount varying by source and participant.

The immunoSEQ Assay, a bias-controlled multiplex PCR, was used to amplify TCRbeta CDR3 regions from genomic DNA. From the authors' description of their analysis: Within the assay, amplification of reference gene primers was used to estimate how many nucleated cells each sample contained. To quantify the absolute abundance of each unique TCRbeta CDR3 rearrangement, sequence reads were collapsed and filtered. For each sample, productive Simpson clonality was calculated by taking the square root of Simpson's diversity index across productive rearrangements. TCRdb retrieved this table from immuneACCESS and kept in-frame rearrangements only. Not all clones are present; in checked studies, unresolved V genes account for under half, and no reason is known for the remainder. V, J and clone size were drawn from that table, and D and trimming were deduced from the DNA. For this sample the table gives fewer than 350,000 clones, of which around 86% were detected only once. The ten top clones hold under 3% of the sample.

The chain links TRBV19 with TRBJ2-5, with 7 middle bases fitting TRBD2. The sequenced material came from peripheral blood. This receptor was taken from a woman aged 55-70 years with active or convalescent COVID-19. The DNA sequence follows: TGTGCCAGTAGTATAGACGGAGCGGGGCTCCAAGAGACCCAGTACTTC. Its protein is CASSIDGAGLQETQYF.